This passage covers 7 T cell receptor beta chains from one sample sequenced in a study of cytomegalovirus exposure and HLA in healthy donors. A multiplex PCR was run with 60 Vbeta primers and 13 Jbeta primers. TCRdb's table, derived via immunoSEQ multiplex PCR, lists solely in-frame clones and lacks some. The sample shows approximately 180,000 clones, roughly 87% of them seen only once. The sequencing sample was made of PBMCs. The receptors stem from a girl in the first two years of life in good health and CMV-seronegative.

The chain uses TRBV19 and TRBJ1-1, with TRBD1 matching 7 bases. The CDR3 spans 15 residues. Germline V lookup: CDR1 LNHDA, CDR2 SQIVND (reference sequence). V lost 6 bases and J lost 3; bases outside the gene matches: 10. CDR3 amino acids: CASRLANRGDTEAFF. The CDR3 nucleotides read TGTGCCAGTAGACTAGCAAACAGGGGAGACACTGAAGCTTTCTTT.

The chain recombines TRBV5-4 with TRBJ2-3; D may be TRBD2 (6 bases). Trimming stripped 4 bases from V and 9 bases from J, with 15 bases between. The germline CDR1 and CDR2 sequences are SGHNT and YYREEE (reference sequence). The CDR3 covers 13 residues. CDR3 DNA sequence: TGTGCCAGCAGCCGGGACTCCCCCGAGACGCAGTATTTT. Translating it yields CASSRDSPETQYF.

This clone appeared a single time. The genes are TRBV4-2 and TRBJ2-5; D remains ambiguous. Gene TRBJ2-7 matches the end of the DNA better, so the J call may be wrong. The CDR3 is 13 residues long. Germline CDR1 and CDR2: LGHNA and YNFKEQ. In DNA, the CDR3 is TGTGCCAGCAGTCCCAGCGATCCCTACGAGCAGTACTTC. Protein: CASSPSDPYEQYF.

The chain combines TRBV2 with TRBJ1-2, with 7 bases that match TRBD1. The CDR3 sequence is 12 residues long. Losses at the gene ends were 9 bases for V and 5 bases for J; bases not matched to a gene: 6. Germline CDR1 is SNHLY and CDR2 is FYNNEI. The CDR3 loop reads CARDRAVYGYTF. In nucleotides, the CDR3 is TGTGCCAGAGACAGGGCAGTTTATGGCTACACCTTC.

This chain uses TRBV5-5 with TRBJ2-5, with 7 bases identical to TRBD2. The CDR3 spans 15 residues. V was pared by 0 bases and J by 1 base, with 3 bases of the junction left unmatched. CDR1 is SGHKS and CDR2 is YYEKEE in the germline V gene (reference sequence). The CDR3 DNA is TGTGCCAGCAGCTTGGTGGGGACTACCCAAGAGACCCAGTACTTC. This encodes CASSLVGTTQETQYF.

The chain is built from TRBV7-2 and TRBJ2-3, with D tentatively TRBD2 (6 bases). V lost 3 bases, J lost 2 bases, and 12 bases lay in between. The CDR3 loop spans 15 amino acids. Germline-derived CDR1 and CDR2 are SGHTA and FQGNSA. The CDR3 region has the DNA TGTGCCAGCAGCTTCCGCGGGAACCCCACAGATACGCAGTATTTT. Residues: CASSFRGNPTDTQYF.

The rearrangement uses TRBV29-1 and TRBJ2-1; a possible D gene is TRBD2 (5 bases). Germline V lookup: CDR1 SQVTM, CDR2 ANQGSEA. The CDR3 consists of 15 residues. Trimming cost V 5 bases and J 0 bases, with 14 bases left between them. CDR3 region: CSVLGGWSSYNEQFF. CDR3 nucleotide sequence: TGCAGCGTTCTTGGCGGGTGGAGCTCCTACAATGAGCAGTTCTTC.